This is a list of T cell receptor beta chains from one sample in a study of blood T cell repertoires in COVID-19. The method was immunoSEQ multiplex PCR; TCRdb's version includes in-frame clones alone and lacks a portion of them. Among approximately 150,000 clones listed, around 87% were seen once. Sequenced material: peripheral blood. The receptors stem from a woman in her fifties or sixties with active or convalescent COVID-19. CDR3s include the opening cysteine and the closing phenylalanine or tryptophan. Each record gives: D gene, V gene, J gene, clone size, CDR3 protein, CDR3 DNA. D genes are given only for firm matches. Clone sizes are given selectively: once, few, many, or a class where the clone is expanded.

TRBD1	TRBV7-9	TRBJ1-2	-	CASSRQGYGYTF	TGTGCCAGCAGTCGACAGGGTTATGGCTACACCTTC
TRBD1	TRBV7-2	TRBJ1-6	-	CASSFWDRVESYNSPLHF	TGTGCCAGCAGCTTTTGGGACAGGGTTGAGTCCTATAATTCACCCCTCCACTTT
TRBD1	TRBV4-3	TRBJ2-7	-	CASSQAGGPYEQYF	TGCGCCAGCAGCCAAGCAGGGGGCCCCTACGAGCAGTACTTC
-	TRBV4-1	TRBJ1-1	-	CASSQFPGAPNTEAFF	TGCGCCAGCAGCCAGTTTCCAGGGGCCCCGAACACTGAAGCTTTCTTT
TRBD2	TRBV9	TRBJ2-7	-	CASSAGLAPSYEQYF	TGTGCCAGCAGCGCAGGACTAGCACCTTCCTACGAGCAGTACTTC
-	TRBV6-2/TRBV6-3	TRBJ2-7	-	CASSSYLGATYEQYF	TGTGCCAGCAGTTCCTACCTTGGGGCTACCTACGAGCAGTACTTC
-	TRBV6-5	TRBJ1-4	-	CASSPSATNEKLFF	TGTGCCAGCAGCCCCTCCGCAACTAATGAAAAACTGTTTTTT
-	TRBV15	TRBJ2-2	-	CATSRETSMAGELFF	TGTGCCACCAGCAGAGAAACTAGCATGGCCGGGGAGCTGTTTTTT
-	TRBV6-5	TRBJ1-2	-	CASRMTGGYGYTF	TGTGCCAGCAGAATGACAGGAGGTTATGGCTACACCTTC
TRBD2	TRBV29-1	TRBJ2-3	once	CSVTSGTDTQYF	TGCAGCGTCACTAGCGGGACTGATACGCAGTATTTT
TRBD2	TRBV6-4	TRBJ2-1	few	CASSDWPSGSNEQFF	TGTGCCAGCAGTGACTGGCCTAGCGGGAGTAATGAGCAGTTCTTC
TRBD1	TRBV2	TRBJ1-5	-	CASSARTGRSNQPQHF	TGTGCCAGCAGTGCCCGGACAGGCCGTAGCAATCAGCCCCAGCATTTT
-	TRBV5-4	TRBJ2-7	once	CASAPRRQSLGRDEQYF	TGTGCCAGCGCCCCCAGGAGACAGTCCCTCGGTCGGGACGAGCAGTACTTC
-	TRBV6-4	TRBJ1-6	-	CASSDGGGNSPLHF	TGTGCCAGCAGTGACGGGGGGGGAAATTCACCCCTCCACTTT
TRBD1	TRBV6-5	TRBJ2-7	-	CASSYTDRAVYEQYF	TGTGCCAGCAGTTACACCGACAGGGCGGTATACGAGCAGTACTTC
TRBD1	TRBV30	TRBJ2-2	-	CAEGQGHLRELFF	TGTGCTGAGGGACAGGGTCATCTCCGGGAGCTGTTTTTT
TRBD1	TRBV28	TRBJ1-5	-	CASSSGYRGSNQPQHF	TGTGCCAGCAGTTCAGGGTACAGGGGTAGCAATCAGCCCCAGCATTTT
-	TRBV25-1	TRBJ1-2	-	CASSFPSEDYGYTF	TGTGCCAGCAGTTTCCCCTCAGAGGACTATGGCTACACCTTC
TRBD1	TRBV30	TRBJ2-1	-	CAWGRDRGNNEQFF	TGTGCCTGGGGCCGGGACAGGGGAAACAATGAGCAGTTCTTC
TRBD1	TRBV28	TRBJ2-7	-	CASSLDRGEQYF	TGTGCCAGCAGTTTAGACAGGGGGGAGCAGTACTTC
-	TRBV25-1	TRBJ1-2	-	CASSEGLTIYGYTF	TGTGCCAGCAGTGAAGGACTTACCATTTATGGCTACACCTTC
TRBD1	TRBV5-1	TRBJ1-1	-	CASSYLQGLDTEAFF	TGCGCCAGCAGCTACCTACAGGGGTTGGACACTGAAGCTTTCTTT
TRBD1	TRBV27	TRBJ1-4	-	CASSLRTGKTNEKLFF	TGTGCCAGCAGTTTGAGGACAGGGAAAACTAATGAAAAACTGTTTTTT
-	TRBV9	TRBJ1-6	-	CASSVAPLETSNSPLHF	TGTGCCAGCAGCGTAGCTCCCTTGGAGACCTCTAATTCACCCCTCCACTTT
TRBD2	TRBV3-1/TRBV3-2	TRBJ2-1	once	CASSPLAGGRNEQFF	TGTGCCAGCAGCCCCTTAGCGGGGGGCCGAAATGAGCAGTTCTTC
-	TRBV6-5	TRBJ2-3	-	CASSFQGGAGDTQYF	TGTGCCAGCAGCTTCCAGGGGGGAGCGGGAGATACGCAGTATTTT
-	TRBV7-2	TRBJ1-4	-	CASSLGPGTNEKLFF	TGTGCCAGCAGCTTAGGTCCGGGAACTAATGAAAAACTGTTTTTT
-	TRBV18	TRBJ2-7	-	CASSPPSNSEQYF	TGTGCCAGCTCACCACCGTCCAATTCCGAGCAGTACTTC
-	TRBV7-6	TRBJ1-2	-	CASSPRTGNYGYTF	TGTGCCAGCAGCCCTCGGACGGGAAACTATGGCTACACCTTC
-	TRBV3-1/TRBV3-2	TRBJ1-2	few	CASSTGPESYGYTF	TGTGCCAGCAGTACAGGGCCAGAGTCCTATGGCTACACCTTC
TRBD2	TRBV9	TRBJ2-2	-	CASSQTGGAENTGELFF	TGTGCCAGCAGCCAGACCGGGGGGGCGGAGAACACCGGGGAGCTGTTTTTT
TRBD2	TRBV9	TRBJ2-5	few	CASSVVPGGETQYF	TGTGCCAGCAGCGTAGTTCCGGGAGGTGAGACCCAGTACTTC
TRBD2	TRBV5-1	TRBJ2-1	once	CASSFGTSAEQFF	TGCGCCAGCAGCTTCGGGACTAGCGCTGAGCAGTTCTTC
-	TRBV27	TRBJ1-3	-	CASSLWGGESSGNTIYF	TGTGCCAGCAGTTTATGGGGTGGGGAGAGCTCTGGAAACACCATATATTTT
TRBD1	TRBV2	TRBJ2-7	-	CASTPGQPYEQYF	TGTGCCAGCACTCCGGGACAGCCCTACGAGCAGTACTTC
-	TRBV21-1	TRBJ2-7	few	CASSKGQQLGEQYF	TGTGCCAGCAGCAAAGGGCAACAGTTAGGCGAGCAGTACTTC
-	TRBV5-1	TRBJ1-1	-	CASSLDRPNTEAFF	TGCGCCAGCAGCTTGGACAGGCCTAACACTGAAGCTTTCTTT
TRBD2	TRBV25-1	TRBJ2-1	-	CASSENLGTSGRGNEQFF	TGTGCCAGCAGTGAAAATTTGGGGACTAGCGGGAGGGGCAATGAGCAGTTCTTC
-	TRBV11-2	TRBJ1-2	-	CASSPESYGYTF	TGTGCCAGCAGCCCTGAGAGCTATGGCTACACCTTC
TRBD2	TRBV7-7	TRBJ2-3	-	CASSPSAGVSDTQYF	TGTGCTAGCAGCCCTTCAGCGGGGGTATCAGATACGCAGTATTTT
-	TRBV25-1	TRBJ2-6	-	CASSPSWGDSGANVLTF	TGTGCCAGCAGCCCATCCTGGGGCGACTCTGGGGCCAACGTCCTGACTTTC
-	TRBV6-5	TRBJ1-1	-	CASSYRGMGTEAFF	TGTGCCAGCAGTTACCGAGGGATGGGTACTGAAGCTTTCTTT
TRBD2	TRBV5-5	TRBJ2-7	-	CASSLAGGRHYEQYF	TGTGCCAGCAGCTTAGCGGGAGGGCGCCACTACGAGCAGTACTTC
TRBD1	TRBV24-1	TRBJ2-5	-	CATSWTGGKETQYF	TGTGCCACCAGCTGGACAGGGGGTAAAGAGACCCAGTACTTC
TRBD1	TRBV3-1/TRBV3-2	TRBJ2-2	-	CASSPPRQGPTTNTGELFF	TGTGCCAGCAGCCCTCCTAGACAGGGCCCAACCACGAACACCGGGGAGCTGTTTTTT
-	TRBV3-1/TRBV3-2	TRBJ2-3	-	CASSQGRGTDTQYF	TGTGCCAGCAGCCAAGGTCGTGGCACAGATACGCAGTATTTT
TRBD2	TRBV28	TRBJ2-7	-	CASSELARNYEQYF	TGTGCCAGCAGTGAACTAGCGAGAAACTACGAGCAGTACTTC
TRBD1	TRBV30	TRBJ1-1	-	CAWNYRGMNTEAFF	TGTGCCTGGAACTACAGGGGCATGAACACTGAAGCTTTCTTT
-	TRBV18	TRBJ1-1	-	CASSASGQLNTEAFF	TGTGCCAGCTCAGCGTCCGGACAGTTGAACACTGAAGCTTTCTTT
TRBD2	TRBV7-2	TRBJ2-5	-	CASSPTGTSGQETQYF	TGTGCCAGCAGCCCAACCGGGACTAGCGGCCAAGAGACCCAGTACTTC
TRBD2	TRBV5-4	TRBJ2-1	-	CASSPRTSGDNEQFF	TGTGCCAGCAGCCCTCGGACTAGCGGGGACAATGAGCAGTTCTTC
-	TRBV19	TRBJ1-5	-	CASSIVTGQRHSNQPQHF	TGTGCCAGTAGTATAGTGACAGGACAACGACATAGCAATCAGCCCCAGCATTTT
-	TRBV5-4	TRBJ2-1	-	CASSFAGTEQFF	TGTGCCAGCAGCTTTGCAGGAACTGAGCAGTTCTTC
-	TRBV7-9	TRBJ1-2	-	CASSKGNGGYTF	TGTGCCAGCAGCAAGGGGAATGGTGGCTACACCTTC
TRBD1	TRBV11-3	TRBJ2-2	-	CASRAGTGTGELFF	TGTGCCAGCAGGGCCGGGACAGGGACCGGGGAGCTGTTTTTT
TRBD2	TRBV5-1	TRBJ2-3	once	CASSFSGLAGASTDTQYF	TGCGCCAGCAGCTTCTCCGGACTAGCGGGAGCTAGCACAGATACGCAGTATTTT
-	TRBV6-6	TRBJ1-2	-	CASSYSRGNGYTF	TGTGCCAGCAGTTACTCGAGAGGGAACGGCTACACCTTC
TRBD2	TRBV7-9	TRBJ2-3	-	CASSSSGRKRTDTQYF	TGTGCCAGCAGCTCTAGCGGGAGAAAACGCACAGATACGCAGTATTTT
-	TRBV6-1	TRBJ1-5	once	CASSEASVGGLNQPQHF	TGTGCCAGCAGTGAAGCGTCGGTGGGGGGGCTAAATCAGCCCCAGCATTTT